This TCR beta chain stems from a study of T cells in Graves' hyperthyroidism and ophthalmopathy. Regions amplified from RNA transcripts were the TCR beta CDR3 regions. With the HTBI primer set, the TCR CDR3 went through a first round of RT-PCR. Using its own MiXCR run on the multiplex PCR reads, TCRdb lists one record per CDR3 protein. The top ten hold about 21% of the sample, which has about 400,000 distinct CDR3 sequences, over 12% seen once. This clonotype occurred a few times. Its antigen is not known. Whole-study findings and limits: Most clonotypes expanded in the thyroid (above 0.001) were also present in blood.

The length of the CDR3 is 14 residues. Germline V lookup: CDR1 SGHRS, CDR2 YFSETQ. Trimming stripped 0 bases from V and 6 bases from J, with 9 bases between. This TCR was recovered from a woman aged 55-69 years with Graves' ophthalmopathy. The V gene is TRBV5-1, the J gene TRBJ2-2; D remains ambiguous. Input material: blood. The CDR3 DNA reads TGCGCCAGCAGCTTGGAAACAGTCTCCGGGGAGCTGTTTTTT. Protein sequence: CASSLETVSGELFF.